This TCR beta chain comes out of a study of blood T cells in healthy people across ages. Study conclusions and caveats: Across the age range, TCR beta diversity per million T cells fell in a roughly linear way. As naive T cell percentage varied, TCR beta diversity correlated strongly with it. Comparison with aged donors showed that long-lived donors had more naive CD4+ cells and higher diversity.

About this clonotype: Its antigen is not known.

With a J-beta primer mix and a sample-barcoded 5' primer, a second PCR ran roughly 6 to 11 cycles. TCRdb ran MiXCR on the 5' RACE reads and lists one entry per CDR3 protein. The table shows fewer than 900,000 distinct CDR3 sequences, with 36% occurring only once. The sequencing sample was made of blood. This clonotype was sampled from a man younger than 35 in good health.

The CDR3 region is CSVEEYGTGSYEQYF. The CDR3 nucleotides read TGCAGCGTTGAAGAGTATGGGACAGGGTCCTACGAGCAGTACTTC. V is TRBV29-1 and J is TRBJ2-7, with 9 bases aligning to TRBD1. CDR1 is SQVTM, CDR2 ANQGSEA, per germline. CDR3 size: 15 residues. With V trimmed by 0 bases and J by 1 base, 4 bases remained unmatched.